A single sample gave rise to the 19 T cell receptor beta chains below, sequenced in a study of CD8 T cells in ankylosing spondylitis. MiXCR was run by TCRdb on the 5' RACE reads, yielding one entry per CDR3 protein. The data contain 150,000 to 200,000 distinct CDR3 sequences, about 16% of them seen just once; the ten biggest clones take up over 7.5%. Sequencing was carried out using blood, either unsorted or a sorted T cell fraction (not recorded which). The receptor source for this set is a male donor with ankylosing spondylitis or in good health (not recorded which).

This clonotype was seen a handful of times. The chain carries TRBV20-1 and TRBJ2-3, with D perhaps being TRBD1 or TRBD2 (5 bases each). Germline CDR1 reads DFQATT; CDR2 reads SNEGSKA (reference sequence). CDR3 length: 14 residues. Trimming shortened V by 6 bases and J by 0 bases, and 13 bases separated the two germline ends. The CDR3 reads CSARARGSTDTQYF. The CDR3 DNA reads as TGCAGTGCCAGGGCTCGGGGTAGCACAGATACGCAGTATTTT.

This clonotype was counted a few times. V gene TRBV18 combines with J gene TRBJ1-6; 7 bases agree with TRBD1. After removal of 2 bases from V and 8 bases from J, the junction contained 6 bases not matched to a gene. CDR1 is KGHSH, CDR2 LQKENI, per germline. The CDR3 consists of 15 residues. The CDR3 sequence is CASSPSGQRDSPLHF. The CDR3 bases are TGTGCCAGCTCACCATCGGGACAGCGGGATTCACCCCTCCACTTT.

The chain carries TRBV5-1 and TRBJ2-7, with TRBD1 matching 10 bases. The CDR3 has 14 amino acids. Germline trimming cut 6 bases from V and 10 bases from J; bases unmatched to any gene: 13. Germline CDR1 SGHRS, CDR2 YFSETQ. CDR3 region: CASMRTGGAVEQYF. DNA for the CDR3: TGCGCCAGCATGCGGACAGGGGGAGCGGTCGAACAGTACTTC.

The chain combines TRBV11-3 with TRBJ1-2, with D uncertain. Trimming left V 1 base short and J 6 bases short, with 9 bases between. The CDR3 consists of 13 residues. CDR1 and CDR2 from the germline V gene are SGHNT and YENEEA. CDR3 in amino acids: CASSLGGSNGYTF. In DNA, the CDR3 is TGTGCCAGCAGCTTAGGAGGGTCCAATGGCTACACCTTC. The whole variable domain, filled in from reference TRBV11-3 and TRBJ1-2, reads EAGVVQSPRYKIIEKKQPVAFWCNPISGHNTLYWYLQNLGQGPELLIRYENEEAVDDSQLPKDRFSAERLKGVDSTLKIQPAELGDSAVYLCASSLGGSNGYTFGSGTRLTVV.

The CDR3 DNA is TGTGCCAGCAGTAGGGAGACACTAAACACTGAAGCTTTCTTT. Translation: CASSRETLNTEAFF. The chain couples TRBV12-3 or TRBV12-4 to TRBJ1-1, with D unresolved. V was cut by 5 bases and J by 2 bases, with 12 bases left in between. The CDR3 extends over 14 amino acids.

This chain connects TRBV11-2 to TRBJ1-3; possible D gene TRBD1, 5 bases. The CDR3 is 15 amino acids. The ends were cut back, 3 bases at V and 8 bases at J, with 17 bases in the middle. Germline V gene sequence: CDR1 SGHAT, CDR2 FQNNGV. The CDR3 spells CASSFRLHVGDTIYF. The CDR3 nucleotides are TGTGCCAGCAGCTTCCGACTCCACGTAGGGGACACCATATATTTT.

The chain joins TRBV7-6 to TRBJ2-2; tentative D call: TRBD1 (5 bases). The CDR3 runs to 15 residues. Trimming pared 7 bases from V and 0 bases from J, leaving 12 bases between. Germline-derived CDR1 and CDR2 are SGHVS and FNYEAQ. CDR3 nucleotides: TGTGCCAGCACCTTGGTACAGGCGAACACCGGGGAGCTGTTTTTT. Its translation is CASTLVQANTGELFF.

The CDR3 protein is CASSLVGTSGSYEQYF. CDR3 in DNA: TGTGCCAGCAGCTTAGTGGGGACTAGCGGCTCCTACGAGCAGTACTTC. The chain is built from TRBV11-2 and TRBJ2-7; 11 bases map to TRBD2. Germline V lookup: CDR1 SGHAT, CDR2 FQNNGV. The CDR3 is made up of 16 amino acids. Trimming cost V 1 base and J 0 bases; bases outside gene matches: 2.

The genes are TRBV20-1 and TRBJ2-5, with 9 nucleotides matching TRBD2. J was trimmed by 5 bases and V by 1 base; bases with no gene match: 5. Germline V gives CDR1 DFQATT, CDR2 SNEGSKA (reference sequence). This CDR3 contains 14 residues. CDR3 amino acids: CSARVLAGMETQYF. DNA for the CDR3: TGCAGTGCTAGAGTCCTAGCGGGAATGGAGACCCAGTACTTC.

The rearrangement uses TRBV9 and TRBJ2-7; possibly TRBD1 or TRBD2 for D (5 bases each). Germline V gene lookup returns CDR1 SGDLS and CDR2 YYNGEE. Trimming took 0 bases from V and 3 from J, leaving 13 bases between them. The CDR3 loop spans 15 amino acids. The CDR3 coding sequence is TGTGCCAGCAGCGTAGATTGGGGGAAGGGCTACGAGCAGTACTTC. It is translated as CASSVDWGKGYEQYF.

The chain uses TRBV12-3 or TRBV12-4 and TRBJ2-2; unclear D gene. The CDR3 loop spans 14 amino acids. The ends were cut back, 3 bases at V and 4 bases at J, with 9 bases in the middle. In DNA, the CDR3 is TGTGCCAGCAGTTTCGGGTCTCGCACCGGGGAGCTGTTTTTT. This gives the protein CASSFGSRTGELFF.

The table lists this clonotype with a few counts. The CDR3 DNA follows: TGTGCCAGCAGTTATTTGGAGATTTGGCTTAGCAATCAGCCCCAGCATTTT. It specifies CASSYLEIWLSNQPQHF. The chain couples TRBV12-3 or TRBV12-4 to TRBJ1-5, with D hard to call. V lost 4 bases and J 0 bases, leaving 16 bases between the germline ends. The CDR3 loop spans 17 amino acids.

The table lists this clonotype with a few counts. The chain recombines TRBV20-1 with TRBJ2-1, with 10 bases identical to TRBD2. This CDR3 has 15 amino acids. The V and J ends lost 3 bases and 2 bases, in that order; junction bases with no gene match: 4. Germline values: CDR1 DFQATT, CDR2 SNEGSKA (reference sequence). This chain's CDR3 is CSASSSGRTYNEQFF. Here the CDR3 DNA reads TGCAGTGCTAGCTCTAGCGGGAGAACCTACAATGAGCAGTTCTTC.

This chain uses TRBV4-2 with TRBJ2-3; 10 bases fit TRBD2. V gave up 4 bases and J gave up 3 bases; unmatched junction bases: 10. Germline V gives CDR1 LGHNA, CDR2 YNFKEQ. The CDR3 loop spans 17 amino acids. The CDR3 reads CASSLALAGAGTDTQYF. The CDR3 coding sequence is TGTGCCAGCAGCCTGGCTCTAGCGGGAGCGGGGACAGATACGCAGTATTTT.

Many counts were recorded for this clonotype. V usage is TRBV5-5 and J usage is TRBJ2-7; no definite D call. Germline-derived CDR1 and CDR2 are SGHKS and YYEKEE (reference sequence). The CDR3 totals 11 residues. V lost 2 bases and J lost 5, with 5 bases in between. The CDR3 protein is CASSFSHEQYF. The DNA for the CDR3 is TGTGCCAGCAGCTTTTCCCACGAGCAGTACTTC.

The chain is built from TRBV3-1 and TRBJ2-7; D gene uncertain. Trimming removed 4 bases from V and 5 bases from J, with 12 bases in between. The CDR3 spans 13 residues. CDR1 is LGHDT, CDR2 YNNKEL, per germline (reference sequence). In DNA, the CDR3 is TGTGCCAGCAGCCCCGGCGCTAGTGACGAGCAGTACTTC. It specifies CASSPGASDEQYF.

This clonotype has ten or more counts. This chain links TRBV5-4 with TRBJ1-3; 10 nucleotides agree with TRBD1. Germline trimming cut 0 bases from V and 2 bases from J; bases unmatched to any gene: 2. Germline V gives CDR1 SGHNT, CDR2 YYREEE (reference sequence). This CDR3 has 16 residues. The CDR3: CASSLAGTGAGNTIYF. The CDR3 nucleotides read TGTGCCAGCAGCTTGGCAGGGACAGGGGCTGGAAACACCATATATTTT.

Comments on this clonotype: A much bigger clone sits one base away, suggesting this may be a read error. This chain links TRBV19 with TRBJ2-5, with 8 bases matching TRBD2. The CDR3 is made up of 13 amino acids. With V trimmed by 11 bases and J by 5 bases, 10 bases remained unmatched. Germline V CDR1 and CDR2: LNHDA, SQIVND (reference sequence). CDR3 nucleotide sequence: TGTGCCGGCAGTTGGACTAGCCGGGAGACCCAGTACTTC. This sequence encodes CAGSWTSRETQYF.

J is TRBJ1-6 and V is TRBV27, with a tentative D call TRBD1 (5 bases). CDR1 is MNHEY and CDR2 is SMNVEV in the germline V gene (reference sequence). V was trimmed by 3 bases and J by 10 bases, leaving 10 bases between them. The CDR3 loop spans 13 amino acids. CDR3 sequence: CASSFGGRSPLHF. CDR3 sequence (DNA): TGTGCCAGCAGTTTCGGGGGACGCTCACCCCTCCACTTT.